This record concerns one T cell receptor (beta chain) sequence. Its specificity is not known. This sample is drawn from a study of shared clonotypes between healthy human individuals. The CDR3 is made up of 14 amino acids. With 0 bases removed from V and 9 bases from J, the gap between germline ends came to 15 bases. Germline V gene data show CDR1 as SGDLS and CDR2 as YYNGEE. TCRdb's table, derived via immunoSEQ multiplex PCR, lists solely in-frame clones and lacks some. The data contain roughly 2.2 million clones, more than 85% of them singletons. Study-wide points: In contrast to clonotypes shared by all four donors, non-shared clonotypes had lower generation probabilities. The authors expected sequencing depth to affect clonotype sharing among donors.

Material: naive CD4+ T cells from PBMCs. Subset here: CD45RA+ positively selected. The receptor was isolated from a man aged 18 to 29 in good health. Some clones in this sample may be carry-over from other donors' samples. The chain has TRBV9 and TRBJ2-5; D is uncertain. Written as DNA, the CDR3 is TGTGCCAGCAGCGTAGTCCCGGAGTTTAAGTCCCAGTACTTC. Amino acids: CASSVVPEFKSQYF.